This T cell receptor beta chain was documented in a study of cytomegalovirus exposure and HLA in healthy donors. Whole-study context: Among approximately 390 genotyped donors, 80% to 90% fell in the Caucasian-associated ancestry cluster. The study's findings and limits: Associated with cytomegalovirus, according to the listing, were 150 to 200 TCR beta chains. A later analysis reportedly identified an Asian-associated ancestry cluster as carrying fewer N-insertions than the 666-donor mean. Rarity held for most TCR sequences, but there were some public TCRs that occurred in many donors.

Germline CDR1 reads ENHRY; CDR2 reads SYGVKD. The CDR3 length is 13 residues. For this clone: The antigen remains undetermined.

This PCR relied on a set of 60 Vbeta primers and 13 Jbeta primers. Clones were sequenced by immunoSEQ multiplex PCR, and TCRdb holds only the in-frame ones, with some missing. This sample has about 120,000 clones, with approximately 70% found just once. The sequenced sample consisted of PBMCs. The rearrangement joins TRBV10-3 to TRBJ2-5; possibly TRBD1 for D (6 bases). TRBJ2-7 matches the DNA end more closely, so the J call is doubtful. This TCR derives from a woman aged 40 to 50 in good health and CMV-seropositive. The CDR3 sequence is CAIAGVQSYEQYF. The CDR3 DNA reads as TGTGCCATTGCAGGGGTCCAATCCTACGAGCAGTACTTC.